This TCR beta chain was captured in a study of T cells in Graves' hyperthyroidism and ophthalmopathy. Study findings and constraints: Within blood appeared most thyroid clonotypes that had expanded above 0.001.

RNA transcripts were the template for amplifying TCR beta CDR3 regions. When the TCR CDR3 underwent first-round RT-PCR, the HTBI primer set was used. One entry per CDR3 protein, called by TCRdb with MiXCR from the multiplex PCR reads. The sample carries over 450,000 distinct CDR3 sequences, over 15% recorded once. This clonotype was picked up many times. Its antigen remains unidentified. The CDR3 totals 17 residues. The germline CDR1 and CDR2 sequences are SGHRS and YFSETQ. Trimming pared 4 bases from V and 0 bases from J, leaving 17 bases between. Sequencing was done on a sample of blood. This receptor was taken from a young woman with Graves' ophthalmopathy. The chain uses TRBV5-1 and TRBJ2-1; D is perhaps TRBD2 (6 bases). CDR3 loop: CASSPLFAGSSYNEQFF. The CDR3 DNA follows: TGCGCCAGCAGCCCCCTCTTCGCGGGGAGCTCCTACAATGAGCAGTTCTTC.